These T cell receptor beta chains were read from a single sample in a study of blood T cells in healthy people across ages. TCRdb re-analysed the 5' RACE reads in MiXCR, keeping a single row per CDR3 protein. Here the sample spans about 1,800,000 distinct CDR3 sequences, about 30% being singletons. The sequenced material came from blood. The receptor source for this set is a woman in her 30s in good health. The CDR3 runs from the conserved cysteine through the conserved F or W. Each record gives: J gene, V gene, D gene, clone size, CDR3 DNA, CDR3 protein. A D gene is named only where the DNA matches it firmly. Clone size is not always given. Where it is, it says once, few, many or a class for expanded clones.

J: TRBJ2-5
V: TRBV6-6
D: .
size: many
DNA: TGTGCCAGCAGTTACTCCGGGGCTAGCGATGAGACCCAGTACTTC
CDR3: CASSYSGASDETQYF

J: TRBJ2-3
V: TRBV3-1
D: TRBD2
size: .
DNA: TGTGCCAGCAGCCTTCTGAGGGTACTAGCGGGAGTAGGAACAGATACGCAGTATTTT
CDR3: CASSLLRVLAGVGTDTQYF

J: TRBJ2-3
V: TRBV20-1
D: TRBD2
size: many
DNA: TGCAGTGCTAGAGATCCCAGCGGGAGAACAGATACGCAGTATTTT
CDR3: CSARDPSGRTDTQYF

J: TRBJ2-2
V: TRBV5-1
D: .
size: few
DNA: TGCGCCAGCAGCCCCCTCGCCGGGGAGCTGTTTTTT
CDR3: CASSPLAGELFF

J: TRBJ1-5
V: TRBV7-6
D: TRBD1
size: few
DNA: TGTGCCAGCAGCGAACGACAGGGGTTGAGCTGGCCCCAGCATTTT
CDR3: CASSERQGLSWPQHF

J: TRBJ2-5
V: TRBV12-3/TRBV12-4
D: .
size: few
DNA: TGTGCCAGCAGTTTTCAGGGCCCTACGGGAGAGACCCAGTACTTC
CDR3: CASSFQGPTGETQYF

J: TRBJ2-7
V: TRBV20-1
D: .
size: .
DNA: TGCAGTGCTAGAGATTGGGCGGCGGGCCCCTACGAGCAGTACTTC
CDR3: CSARDWAAGPYEQYF

J: TRBJ1-5
V: TRBV6-1
D: .
size: few
DNA: TGTGCCAGCAGGGCGGGGAACAATCAGCCCCAGCATTTT
CDR3: CASRAGNNQPQHF

J: TRBJ2-1
V: TRBV7-9
D: .
size: few
DNA: TGTGCCAGCAGCGTTCTGGCCCTCTACAATGAGCAGTTCTTC
CDR3: CASSVLALYNEQFF

J: TRBJ1-1
V: TRBV20-1
D: .
size: few
DNA: TGCAGTGCTAGAGATTGGACAGATGAAGCTTTCTTT
CDR3: CSARDWTDEAFF

J: TRBJ2-1
V: TRBV12-3/TRBV12-4
D: .
size: .
DNA: TGTGCCGGCAGTTTTGGTGGGGCCACCAGTGAGCAGTTCTTC
CDR3: CAGSFGGATSEQFF

J: TRBJ2-7
V: TRBV7-2
D: .
size: .
DNA: TGTGCCAGCAGCTTAGGTATCTTGGGCTACGAGCAGTACTTC
CDR3: CASSLGILGYEQYF

J: TRBJ2-7
V: TRBV27
D: TRBD1
size: .
DNA: TGTGCCAGCAGCCCGGTGACAGGGGCGCTCTACGAGCAGTACTTC
CDR3: CASSPVTGALYEQYF

J: TRBJ2-5
V: TRBV29-1
D: TRBD1
size: few
DNA: TGCAGCGTCCGTCCCGGGACAGGACCCCAAGAGACCCAGTACTTC
CDR3: CSVRPGTGPQETQYF

J: TRBJ2-1
V: TRBV4-3
D: TRBD2
size: many
DNA: TGCGCCAGCAGCCCTTTAGCGGGAGTTAATGAGCAGTTCTTC
CDR3: CASSPLAGVNEQFF

J: TRBJ2-3
V: TRBV18
D: TRBD2
size: once
DNA: TGTGCCAGCTCACCGACTAGCGAAACCAATCCGCAGTATTTT
CDR3: CASSPTSETNPQYF

J: TRBJ2-1
V: TRBV24-1
D: TRBD2
size: .
DNA: TGTGCCACCAGTGATTCCCGCTTGGGACTAGGAGAAAATGAGCAGTTCTTC
CDR3: CATSDSRLGLGENEQFF

J: TRBJ2-6
V: TRBV5-1
D: .
size: .
DNA: TGCGCCAGCAACACAGGGCTTGGTGACTCTGGGGCCAACGTCCTGACTTTC
CDR3: CASNTGLGDSGANVLTF

J: TRBJ2-3
V: TRBV20-1
D: .
size: .
DNA: TGCAGTGCAACCGTAACCCAGGATACGCAGTATTTT
CDR3: CSATVTQDTQYF

J: TRBJ2-1
V: TRBV5-5
D: TRBD2
size: many
DNA: TGTGCCAGCAGCCGGACTAGCGGGCTTTACAATGAGCAGTTCTTC
CDR3: CASSRTSGLYNEQFF

J: TRBJ1-6
V: TRBV12-3/TRBV12-4
D: .
size: .
DNA: TGTGCCAGCAATTCCCACCGGGGGACAAATTCACCCCTCCACTTT
CDR3: CASNSHRGTNSPLHF

J: TRBJ1-2
V: TRBV6-1
D: TRBD1
size: few
DNA: TGTGCCAGCAGGGGGACAGAAGCTAACTATGGCTACACCTTC
CDR3: CASRGTEANYGYTF

J: TRBJ1-6
V: TRBV6-5
D: .
size: few
DNA: TGTGCCAGCAGTTACTCCGGCCCCTCCGGTCCACCCCTCCACTTT
CDR3: CASSYSGPSGPPLHF

J: TRBJ2-3
V: TRBV20-1
D: .
size: many
DNA: TGCAGTGCTACAGAGGCACGCACGCAGTATTTT
CDR3: CSATEARTQYF

J: TRBJ2-5
V: TRBV10-3
D: .
size: many
DNA: TGTGCCATCAGTCCAGGAGGGACCCAGTACTTC
CDR3: CAISPGGTQYF

J: TRBJ2-7
V: TRBV7-2
D: .
size: .
DNA: TGTGTCAGCAGCGCGACGGGACTTACCTACGAGCAGTACTTC
CDR3: CVSSATGLTYEQYF

J: TRBJ2-6
V: TRBV29-1
D: .
size: .
DNA: TGCAGCGCCCTGGGGGCTCTAGGGGCCAACGTCCTGACTTTC
CDR3: CSALGALGANVLTF

J: TRBJ2-7
V: TRBV20-1
D: .
size: few
DNA: TGCAGTGCGGTCGGGGGTTCCTACGAGCAGTACTTC
CDR3: CSAVGGSYEQYF

J: TRBJ1-4
V: TRBV28
D: .
size: .
DNA: TGTGCCAGCAGTTTCAGGGCAGTTGAAAAACTGTTTTTT
CDR3: CASSFRAVEKLFF

J: TRBJ1-3
V: TRBV12-3/TRBV12-4
D: .
size: few
DNA: TGTGCCAGCAATGGCCAGGCCTCTGGAAACACCATATATTTT
CDR3: CASNGQASGNTIYF

J: TRBJ1-1
V: TRBV29-1
D: .
size: .
DNA: TGCAGCGTTGACGACAGCATGAACACTGATGCTTTCTTT
CDR3: CSVDDSMNTDAFF

J: TRBJ2-1
V: TRBV20-1
D: TRBD2
size: .
DNA: TGCAGTGCTAGTAGGCCTAGCGGGAGTTGGGACAATGAGCAGTTCTTC
CDR3: CSASRPSGSWDNEQFF

J: TRBJ2-3
V: TRBV12-3/TRBV12-4
D: .
size: .
DNA: TGTGCCAGCAGTTCCTCAAACATACCCGTGAGCACAGATACGCAGTATTTT
CDR3: CASSSSNIPVSTDTQYF

J: TRBJ2-1
V: TRBV6-4
D: .
size: many
DNA: TGTGCCAGCAGCGCCGGGACGTATGGGGAGCAGTTCTTC
CDR3: CASSAGTYGEQFF

J: TRBJ2-2
V: TRBV4-3
D: TRBD1
size: few
DNA: TGCGCCAGCAGCCAAGAGTACAGGGGCGGGGAGCTGTTTTTT
CDR3: CASSQEYRGGELFF

J: TRBJ1-1
V: TRBV29-1
D: .
size: many
DNA: TGCAGCGTTGAGCGAGGGTACACTGAAGCTTTCTTT
CDR3: CSVERGYTEAFF

J: TRBJ2-7
V: TRBV4-1
D: TRBD2
size: few
DNA: TGCGCCAGCAGCCAAGGGCGGGGGGGCCCCTACGAGCAGTACTTC
CDR3: CASSQGRGGPYEQYF

J: TRBJ2-2
V: TRBV9
D: .
size: few
DNA: TGTGCCAGCAGCGTTAGAGAAGGGGTTAGCTTGTCCGGGGAGCTGTTTTTT
CDR3: CASSVREGVSLSGELFF

J: TRBJ1-6
V: TRBV10-2
D: .
size: .
DNA: TGCGCCAGCAGTGAGGCCTTTACGCTTGGTGCTTCCTATTCACCCCTCCACTTT
CDR3: CASSEAFTLGASYSPLHF

J: TRBJ1-3
V: TRBV14
D: .
size: few
DNA: TGTGCCAGCAGCACGGCTACCTCTGGAAACACCATATATTTT
CDR3: CASSTATSGNTIYF

J: TRBJ2-6
V: TRBV29-1
D: .
size: many
DNA: TGCAGCGTTGACGTGAGCTCTGGGGCCAACGTCCTGACTTTC
CDR3: CSVDVSSGANVLTF

J: TRBJ2-7
V: TRBV6-5
D: .
size: few
DNA: TGTGCCAGCAGGCGCCATTACGAGCAGTACTTC
CDR3: CASRRHYEQYF

J: TRBJ1-1
V: TRBV7-2
D: .
size: once
DNA: TGTGCCAGCAGCTTAGTGGCCCGCCGAAACACTGAAGCTTTCTTT
CDR3: CASSLVARRNTEAFF

J: TRBJ2-7
V: TRBV10-3
D: .
size: many
DNA: TGTGCCATCAGGATCGCAGGGGCCTACGAGCAGTACTTC
CDR3: CAIRIAGAYEQYF